The 30 T cell receptor beta chains given below trace back to one sample, sequenced in a study of identical twins. TCRdb re-analysed the 5' RACE reads in MiXCR, keeping a single row per CDR3 protein. This table holds around 250,000 distinct CDR3 sequences, roughly 13% found once. This same sample was also taken into another study, of yellow fever vaccine responses in identical twins.

The sample taken for sequencing was memory (CD45RO+) T cells sorted from blood. The receptor source for this set is a young woman in good health.

On this clonotype: At one end, the junction sequence differs from germline, possibly due to a read error. This sequence joins TRBV10-3 and TRBJ1-6; D is undetermined. Germline-derived CDR1 and CDR2 are ENHRY and SYGVKD. The CDR3 has 14 residues. CDR3 bases: TGTACCATCAGTGAAGGGCGGGGAAATTCACCCCTCCACTTT. Amino acids: CTISEGRGNSPLHF.

V is TRBV10-2 and J is TRBJ2-7; D assignment may be TRBD1 or TRBD2 (6 bases each). The V end was cut by 3 bases, the J end by 4 bases, with 22 bases between. The CDR3 is 17 amino acids. Germline V gives CDR1 WSHSY, CDR2 SAAADI. CDR3 in amino acids: CASSDLAGGFGSYEQYF. CDR3 nucleotide sequence: TGCGCCAGCAGTGACTTGGCCGGGGGCTTTGGGTCGTACGAGCAGTACTTC.

There are a few counts of this clonotype. This rearrangement joins TRBV3-1 to TRBJ2-3; 11 bases map to TRBD2. Germline V CDR1 and CDR2: LGHDT, YNNKEL (reference sequence). With 5 bases clipped from V and 4 bases from J, the junction kept 8 bases outside the gene matches. This CDR3 has 16 residues. The CDR3 region is CASSLRTSGGSDTQYF. Here the CDR3 DNA reads TGTGCCAGCAGCTTACGTACTAGCGGGGGCTCAGATACGCAGTATTTT.

This clonotype appeared a few times. The V gene is TRBV6-4, the J gene TRBJ1-5; a weak D match, TRBD1 (6 bases). Germline V gene lookup returns CDR1 MRHNA and CDR2 SNTAGT. V gave up 7 bases and J gave up 0 bases, with 19 bases separating them. The CDR3 length is 17 residues. In nucleotides, the CDR3 is TGTGCCAGCATTGGACAGCTTCTTCGTAATAGCAATCAGCCCCAGCATTTT. Its translation is CASIGQLLRNSNQPQHF.

The sample holds many counts of this clonotype. This chain links TRBV10-3 with TRBJ2-1; D perhaps matches TRBD2 (5 bases). CDR3 length: 16 amino acids. Germline V gene data show CDR1 as ENHRY and CDR2 as SYGVKD. Trimming removed 3 bases from V and 6 bases from J, with 18 bases in between. CDR3 loop: CAISEYEGIVSNEQFF. As DNA, the CDR3 is TGTGCCATCAGTGAATATGAGGGCATCGTATCCAATGAGCAGTTCTTC.

A few counts support this clonotype. V is TRBV20-1 and J is TRBJ2-7; tentative D call: TRBD1 (5 bases). From germline, CDR1 is DFQATT and CDR2 SNEGSKA (reference sequence). Deletions cut 0 bases from V and 1 base from J, with 13 bases between. The CDR3 runs 15 residues. Written as DNA, the CDR3 is TGCAGTGCTAGAGATCCTCAGGGTCGATCCTACGAGCAGTACTTC. Protein: CSARDPQGRSYEQYF.

Ten or more counts support this clonotype. This rearrangement joins TRBV5-1 to TRBJ2-1; 7 bases are shared with TRBD1. V lost 4 bases, J lost 4 bases, and 8 bases stayed unmatched. Germline assignment: CDR1 SGHRS and CDR2 YFSETQ. The CDR3 spans 15 residues. For the CDR3, the DNA is TGCGCCAGCAGCACCGGGACAGCTAATTACAATGAGCAGTTCTTC. Amino acid sequence: CASSTGTANYNEQFF.

This sequence joins TRBV28 and TRBJ2-1, with D tentatively TRBD1 (5 bases). This CDR3 spans 16 amino acids. The V and J ends lost 1 base and 5 bases respectively, with 15 bases between them. Germline assignment: CDR1 MDHEN and CDR2 SYDVKM. CDR3 sequence: CASSLLSVGQNNEQFF. Here the CDR3 DNA reads TGTGCCAGCAGTTTATTGTCTGTCGGACAAAACAATGAGCAGTTCTTC.

The chain has TRBV6-6 and TRBJ2-3; D not resolved. The CDR3 consists of 13 residues. The germline V and J ends were trimmed by 5 bases and 1 base, with 7 bases remaining between them. Germline CDR1 reads MNHNY; CDR2 reads SVGAGI (reference sequence). Written as DNA, the CDR3 is TGTGCCAGCAGTAATCCGGGCACAGATACGCAGTATTTT. Amino acids: CASSNPGTDTQYF.

This clonotype came up a few times. V and J are TRBV3-1 and TRBJ2-7; D gene uncertain. The germline V and J ends were trimmed by 4 bases and 5 bases, with 6 bases remaining between them. CDR3 length: 11 residues. Germline loops: CDR1 LGHDT, CDR2 YNNKEL (reference sequence). As DNA, the CDR3 is TGTGCCAGCAGCCTGATTCACGAGCAGTACTTC. Translated: CASSLIHEQYF.

The rearrangement links TRBV20-1 to TRBJ2-1; maybe TRBD2 (6 bases). Germline V gene lookup returns CDR1 DFQATT and CDR2 SNEGSKA (reference sequence). CDR3 length equals 13 residues. Trimming cost V 2 bases and J 4 bases, with 9 bases left between them. Here the CDR3 DNA reads TGCAGTGCTAGAAGCGGAGGGTACAATGAGCAGTTCTTC. Translation gives CSARSGGYNEQFF.

The chain employs TRBV2 and TRBJ2-1, with 7 bases identical to TRBD1. This CDR3 has 13 amino acids. V lost 11 bases and J lost 1; bases outside the gene matches: 5. The germline CDR1 and CDR2 sequences are SNHLY and FYNNEI. The CDR3 sequence is CASGTESYNEQFF. The CDR3 region has the DNA TGTGCCTCCGGGACAGAATCCTACAATGAGCAGTTCTTC.

The chain uses TRBV11-1 and TRBJ2-7, with D uncertain. The CDR3 sequence is 18 residues long. The ends were cut back, 5 bases at V and 0 bases at J, with 23 bases in the middle. Per the germline V gene, CDR1 is SGHAT and CDR2 is FQDESV (reference sequence). CDR3 amino acids: CASSAPGSATSSSYEQYF. CDR3 nucleotides: TGTGCCAGCAGCGCCCCCGGATCCGCAACATCCAGCTCCTACGAGCAGTACTTC.

The chain links TRBV7-2 to TRBJ2-3, with 9 bases aligning to TRBD1. The CDR3 sequence is 17 residues long. Germline CDR1 reads SGHTA; CDR2 reads FQGNSA. V was pared by 4 bases and J by 4 bases, with 12 bases of the junction left unmatched. The CDR3 DNA follows: TGTGCCAGCAGCTCCGACAGGGGGGGACTAATCCCAGATACGCAGTATTTT. Translated: CASSSDRGGLIPDTQYF. The whole variable domain, filled in from reference TRBV7-2 and TRBJ2-3, reads GAGVSQSPSNKVTEKGKDVELRCDPISGHTALYWYRQSLGQGLEFLIYFQGNSAPDKSGLPSDRFSAERTGGSVSTLTIQRTQQEDSAVYLCASSSDRGGLIPDTQYFGPGTRLTVL.

J is TRBJ2-7 and V is TRBV4-1, with 8 bases lining up with TRBD1. V shed 3 bases and J 3 bases; nucleotides not matched to a gene: 1. The germline gives CDR1 MGHRA, CDR2 YSYEKL. The CDR3 totals 13 residues. CDR3 nucleotides: TGCGCCAGCAGCCACACAGGGGGCTACGAGCAGTACTTC. Amino acid sequence: CASSHTGGYEQYF.

This clonotype was picked up a small number of times. The chain carries TRBV14 and TRBJ1-1; perhaps TRBD1 as D (6 bases). Germline loops: CDR1 SGHDN, CDR2 FVKESK. This CDR3 contains 14 residues. V was shortened by 4 bases and J by 10 bases, with 19 bases between the two germline ends. CDR3 protein: CASSPSSRGKGAFF. The CDR3 DNA follows: TGTGCCAGCAGCCCCAGTTCCAGGGGCAAGGGAGCTTTCTTT.

A few counts support this clonotype. V and J are TRBV20-1 and TRBJ2-7; D unclear. The CDR3 totals 12 residues. The V and J ends lost 2 bases and 4 bases respectively, with 9 bases between them. CDR1 is DFQATT and CDR2 is SNEGSKA in the germline V gene (reference sequence). CDR3: CSARQLEYEQYF. The CDR3 DNA is TGCAGTGCTAGACAGCTGGAGTACGAGCAGTACTTC.

This clonotype came up a few times. The V and J genes are TRBV9 and TRBJ2-1; D gene uncertain. The CDR3 is made up of 14 amino acids. The V and J ends lost 3 bases and 4 bases respectively, with 11 bases between them. CDR1 and CDR2 from the germline V gene are SGDLS and YYNGEE. In DNA, the CDR3 is TGTGCCAGCAGCGGCCCCTCGGGTTACAATGAGCAGTTCTTC. Translating it yields CASSGPSGYNEQFF.

The chain combines TRBV7-2 with TRBJ2-3; 7 nucleotides match TRBD1. Trimming removed 2 bases from V and 5 bases from J; junction bases left unmatched: 1. This CDR3 comprises 13 residues. Germline CDR1 is SGHTA and CDR2 is FQGNSA. The CDR3 sequence is CASSLNRGDTQYF. The CDR3 DNA sequence: TGTGCCAGCAGCTTAAACAGGGGAGATACGCAGTATTTT.

The chain employs TRBV12-3 or TRBV12-4 and TRBJ1-1; D gene unclear. V was trimmed by 1 base and J by 2 bases, leaving 8 bases between them. There are 14 residues in the CDR3. CDR3 protein: CASSLVSSNTEAFF. The CDR3 bases are TGTGCCAGCAGTTTAGTCAGTAGCAACACTGAAGCTTTCTTT.

V usage is TRBV5-1 and J usage is TRBJ2-3; D remains ambiguous. CDR1 and CDR2 from the germline V gene are SGHRS and YFSETQ. The CDR3 contains 14 residues. V lost 4 bases and J 0 bases, leaving 9 bases between the germline ends. The CDR3 bases are TGCGCCAGCAGCATGAGAGACAGCACAGATACGCAGTATTTT. Protein sequence: CASSMRDSTDTQYF.

To note about this clonotype: Just one base apart from a much larger clone, this may be a read error. The chain's CDR3 is CANSPKADTQYF. The DNA for the CDR3 is TGTGCCAACAGTCCGAAAGCGGATACGCAGTATTTT. The chain recombines TRBV27 with TRBJ2-3; D uncertain. This CDR3 is 12 amino acids long. Germline V lookup: CDR1 MNHEY, CDR2 SMNVEV (reference sequence).

This clonotype has a count of ten or more. The chain recombines TRBV12-3 or TRBV12-4 with TRBJ2-7, with TRBD2 identical over 11 bases. V gave up 5 bases and J gave up 7 bases; unmatched junction bases: 4. The CDR3 loop spans 13 amino acids. The CDR3 here is CASSPPSGREQYF. CDR3 DNA sequence: TGTGCCAGCAGTCCCCCTAGCGGGAGGGAGCAGTACTTC.

The rearrangement joins TRBV5-1 to TRBJ2-5, with TRBD1 matching over 7 bases. The germline V gene encodes CDR1 SGHRS and CDR2 YFSETQ. V was pared by 4 bases and J by 5 bases, with 8 bases of the junction left unmatched. The CDR3 sequence is 14 residues long. CDR3 in DNA: TGCGCCAGCAGCCCTGGACAGGTCTGGGAGACCCAGTACTTC. This codes for CASSPGQVWETQYF.

This clonotype was observed at least ten times. The rearrangement uses TRBV27 and TRBJ2-1, with 9 bases matching TRBD2. The CDR3 extends over 13 amino acids. The germline V gene encodes CDR1 MNHEY and CDR2 SMNVEV (reference sequence). The junction had 9 bases not matched to a gene; V was cut back by 6 bases and J by 12 bases. CDR3: CASRASGKQGQFF. In DNA, the CDR3 is TGTGCCAGCAGAGCTAGCGGGAAGCAGGGGCAGTTCTTC.

In this sample, this clonotype turned up a few times. The rearrangement joins TRBV6-5 to TRBJ2-5; 13 nucleotides align to TRBD2. Trimming at V came to 2 bases and at J to 2 bases, leaving 2 bases not matched to a gene. The CDR3 consists of 16 residues. Per the germline V gene, CDR1 is MNHEY and CDR2 is SVGAGI. This CDR3 reads CASSYLTSGGQETQYF. CDR3 sequence (DNA): TGTGCCAGCAGTTACCTGACTAGCGGGGGGCAAGAGACCCAGTACTTC.

About this clonotype: A junction end diverges from the germline sequence, so it may reflect a read error. This chain links TRBV20-1 with TRBJ2-5; 7 nucleotides match TRBD2. From germline, CDR1 is DFQATT and CDR2 SNEGSKA (reference sequence). The CDR3 sequence is 17 residues long. This CDR3 is CCARVLGGAGIQETQYF. The CDR3 bases are TGCTGTGCTAGAGTGTTAGGTGGAGCGGGAATCCAAGAGACCCAGTACTTC.

This clonotype came up a few times. The chain joins TRBV12-3 or TRBV12-4 to TRBJ2-2, with 7 nucleotides matching TRBD2. The CDR3 extends over 15 amino acids. V trimming: 7 bases; J trimming: 4 bases; junction bases outside the gene matches: 9. CDR3 sequence: CASNPGGSGTGELFF. The CDR3 bases are TGTGCCAGCAACCCCGGGGGGTCGGGCACCGGGGAGCTGTTTTTT.

This clonotype was counted at least ten times. The chain recombines TRBV20-1 with TRBJ2-5; 9 bases fit TRBD2. V trimming: 5 bases; J trimming: 2 bases; junction bases outside the gene matches: 3. CDR1 DFQATT and CDR2 SNEGSKA come from the germline V gene (reference sequence). This CDR3 is built from 13 residues. In DNA form, the CDR3 reads TGCAGTGCTGAGCGGGAGGCACAAGAGACCCAGTACTTC. Amino acids: CSAEREAQETQYF.

The sample holds many counts of this clonotype. The chain couples TRBV14 to TRBJ2-2; TRBD2 agrees at 8 bases. Germline V gene sequence: CDR1 SGHDN, CDR2 FVKESK. The CDR3 totals 16 residues. The trim removed 3 bases at V and 1 base at J, leaving 4 bases unmatched. In nucleotides, the CDR3 is TGTGCCAGCAGCCAGAGGACTAGCAGGAACACCGGGGAGCTGTTTTTT. It translates to CASSQRTSRNTGELFF.